The 27 T cell receptor beta chains in this list originate from one sample, sequenced in a study of molecular identifiers for immune sequencing clone quantification. One entry per CDR3 protein results from TCRdb running MiXCR on the PCR reads. This repertoire shows fewer than 75,000 distinct CDR3 sequences, 15% to 20% found once; its top ten account for 1.5%. The sequenced material came from naive CD8+ T cells from blood, with Jurkat cell RNA spiked in. Subset noted: FACS-sorted CD8+CD4-CCR7+CD45RA+ naive T cells. The source of these receptors is a human donor in good health. Some libraries in this study had Jurkat cell RNA spiked in.

The gene calls are TRBV9 and TRBJ2-7; D is uncertain. This CDR3 has 13 residues. The V gene's germline CDR1 is SGDLS and CDR2 YYNGEE. Trimming removed 6 bases from V and 0 bases from J, with 10 bases in between. CDR3 sequence (DNA): TGTGCCAGCAACCCGGACGGCTCCTACGAGCAGTACTTC. Protein: CASNPDGSYEQYF.

The sample holds many counts of this clonotype. The rearrangement joins TRBV29-1 to TRBJ1-3; D gene ambiguous. The CDR3 extends over 14 amino acids. Germline V gene data show CDR1 as SQVTM and CDR2 as ANQGSEA. V gave up 6 bases and J gave up 0 bases, with 12 bases separating them. The CDR3 region has the DNA TGCAGCGTGCTACCCGCCGGCTCTGGAAACACCATATATTTT. Translating it yields CSVLPAGSGNTIYF.

At least ten counts were recorded for this clonotype. The chain uses TRBV5-1 and TRBJ1-6, with D unclear. Trimming removed 4 bases from V and 5 bases from J, with 13 bases in between. Germline V gene data show CDR1 as SGHRS and CDR2 as YFSETQ. The CDR3 is 15 amino acids. Here the CDR3 reads CASSPTKGHNSPLHF. The CDR3 DNA reads as TGCGCCAGCAGCCCAACCAAAGGTCATAATTCACCCCTCCACTTT.

This clonotype was counted at least ten times. The chain couples TRBV5-1 to TRBJ2-3; a weak D match, TRBD1 (5 bases). This CDR3 has 16 amino acids. Germline CDR1 reads SGHRS; CDR2 reads YFSETQ. V was cut by 0 bases and J by 2 bases, with 13 bases left in between. CDR3 loop: CASSLGPGQYTDTQYF. The CDR3 DNA sequence: TGCGCCAGCAGCTTGGGGCCCGGACAATACACAGATACGCAGTATTTT.

In this sample, this clonotype turned up a few times. This chain uses TRBV4-1 with TRBJ2-1; 15 bases map to TRBD2. Germline-derived CDR1 and CDR2 are MGHRA and YSYEKL. CDR3 length: 17 amino acids. The V and J ends lost 0 bases and 7 bases, in that order; junction bases with no gene match: 4. CDR3 sequence reads: CASSQDGTSGRLNEQFF. DNA for the CDR3: TGCGCCAGCAGCCAAGACGGGACTAGCGGGAGGTTGAATGAGCAGTTCTTC.

Many counts were recorded for this clonotype. The chain couples TRBV20-1 to TRBJ2-5; TRBD2 matches at 7 bases. There are 15 residues in the CDR3. The J segment lost 0 bases and the V segment lost 6 bases, leaving 10 bases of the junction unmatched. Germline assignment: CDR1 DFQATT and CDR2 SNEGSKA (reference sequence). CDR3 nucleotides: TGCAGTGCCCGTGCGCGGGGGACTTACCAAGAGACCCAGTACTTC. Translated: CSARARGTYQETQYF.

This clonotype was observed many times. V usage is TRBV7-9 and J usage is TRBJ1-3; D is uncertain. Germline V gene sequence: CDR1 SEHNR, CDR2 FQNEAQ (reference sequence). The ends were cut back, 3 bases at V and 0 bases at J, with 6 bases in the middle. The CDR3 extends over 14 amino acids. This CDR3 is CASSFGSSGNTIYF. In nucleotides, the CDR3 is TGTGCCAGCAGCTTCGGTAGCTCTGGAAACACCATATATTTT.

Turning to this clonotype: This sequence may be a read error, since a much larger clone differs from it by one base. This chain uses TRBV30 with TRBJ2-1; D is uncertain. Germline loops: CDR1 GTSNPN, CDR2 SVGIG (reference sequence). V shed 7 bases and J shed 6 bases, with 13 bases lying between them. The CDR3 extends over 12 amino acids. The CDR3 spells CALSPNVNEQFF. The CDR3 bases are TGTGCCTTGAGCCCGAACGTCAATGAGCAGTTCTTC.

This clonotype has a count of ten or more. The V gene is TRBV13, the J gene TRBJ2-3; no clear D gene. The CDR3 runs 15 residues. Germline lookup yields CDR1 PRHDT and CDR2 FYEKMQ (reference sequence). V shed 5 bases and J shed 1 base, with 13 bases lying between them. This CDR3 is CASSRPGWRTDTQYF. The CDR3 DNA sequence: TGTGCCAGCAGCCGGCCTGGTTGGCGCACAGATACGCAGTATTTT.

This clonotype came up many times. The chain combines TRBV6-5 with TRBJ2-1, with 7 bases lining up with TRBD1. Trimming at V came to 5 bases and at J to 4 bases, leaving 11 bases not matched to a gene. The CDR3 loop spans 16 amino acids. Germline values: CDR1 MNHEY, CDR2 SVGAGI. CDR3 protein: CASSPSQGERYNEQFF. For the CDR3, the DNA is TGTGCCAGCAGTCCCAGCCAGGGGGAGAGGTACAATGAGCAGTTCTTC.

In the case of this clonotype: A much more abundant neighbour one base away suggests this may be a read error. V and J are TRBV30 and TRBJ2-7; a possible D gene is TRBD2 (6 bases). The CDR3 extends over 13 amino acids. With 1 base removed from V and 9 bases from J, the gap between germline ends came to 16 bases. The germline gives CDR1 GTSNPN, CDR2 SVGIG (reference sequence). This chain's CDR3 is CAWSGGRRDGQYF. The CDR3 DNA reads as TGTGCCTGGAGTGGAGGTAGGCGGGACGGGCAGTACTTC.

Comments on this clonotype: One end of the junction fails to match germline, which may point to a read error. V is TRBV5-3 and J is TRBJ2-7; D uncertain. TRBV5-3 is filed as an ORF, its function uncertain. CDR3 length equals 17 residues. The CDR3 nucleotides read TGTGCCAGCAGCTCACGGTCAGTAGGGTATGTGTCCTACGAGCAGTACTTC. Protein sequence: CASSSRSVGYVSYEQYF.

This clonotype was observed at least ten times. The rearrangement uses TRBV7-2 and TRBJ2-7; D is unresolved. The CDR3 totals 14 residues. Looked up from germline, CDR1 is SGHTA and CDR2 is FQGNSA. V was cut by 0 bases and J by 2 bases, with 8 bases left in between. The CDR3 here is CASSLAPPPYEQYF. CDR3 DNA sequence: TGTGCCAGCAGCTTAGCGCCCCCTCCCTACGAGCAGTACTTC.

In regard to this clonotype: The conserved closing phenylalanine or tryptophan is absent in this CDR3, likely reflecting a read error. This sequence joins TRBV5-6 and TRBJ1-1; D gene unclear. The CDR3 has 15 amino acids. Germline loops: CDR1 SGHDT, CDR2 YYEEEE. The V end was cut by 0 bases, the J end by 6 bases, with 15 bases between. CDR3 bases: TGTGCCAGCAGCTTGGCACTCGGGGATGAAGCTGAAGCTTTCTTG. It specifies CASSLALGDEAEAFL.

This clonotype was recorded many times. The chain carries TRBV3-1 and TRBJ2-3, with D tentatively TRBD2 (5 bases). Germline V gives CDR1 LGHDT, CDR2 YNNKEL (reference sequence). This CDR3 spans 16 amino acids. Trimming pared 4 bases from V and 3 bases from J, leaving 17 bases between. The CDR3 reads CASSPTVVAGTDTQYF. CDR3 sequence (DNA): TGTGCCAGCAGCCCTACAGTTGTGGCGGGTACAGATACGCAGTATTTT.

This clonotype was observed many times. The genes are TRBV7-9 and TRBJ2-1; D is perhaps TRBD2 (5 bases). In germline, CDR1 is SEHNR, CDR2 FQNEAQ (reference sequence). The CDR3 contains 17 residues. The V and J ends lost 1 base and 4 bases respectively, with 17 bases between them. The CDR3 region is CASSLDVRSGVYNEQFF. For the CDR3, the DNA is TGTGCCAGCAGCTTAGATGTACGGAGCGGAGTTTACAATGAGCAGTTCTTC. The complete variable domain, with remaining parts taken from reference TRBV7-9 and TRBJ2-1, reads DTGVSQNPRHKITKRGQNVTFRCDPISEHNRLYWYRQTLGQGPEFLTYFQNEAQLEKSRLLSDRFSAERPKGSFSTLEIQRTEQGDSAMYLCASSLDVRSGVYNEQFFGPGTRLTVL.

This clonotype was picked up many times. The chain combines TRBV29-1 with TRBJ2-5; D is undetermined. Per germline, CDR1 SQVTM and CDR2 ANQGSEA. Trimming stripped 0 bases from V and 7 bases from J, with 12 bases between. The CDR3 contains 13 residues. CDR3 in DNA: TGCAGCGTTGAAGAGGGGAACCCAGGGACCCAGTACTTC. It encodes CSVEEGNPGTQYF.

This clonotype showed up many times. The V call is TRBV7-8, the J call TRBJ2-3, with TRBD2 matching over 13 bases. The CDR3 spans 16 residues. Per germline, CDR1 SGHVS and CDR2 FQNEAQ. The ends lost 5 bases at V and 2 bases at J; junction bases unmatched: 4. This CDR3 is CASSLLAGGPTDTQYF. The CDR3 nucleotides read TGTGCCAGCAGCCTACTAGCGGGAGGGCCCACAGATACGCAGTATTTT.

This clonotype was counted a few times. The chain joins TRBV6-2 or TRBV6-3 to TRBJ2-2, with D perhaps matching TRBD1 or TRBD2 (5 bases each). Trimming cost V 4 bases and J 3 bases, with 12 bases left between them. The germline CDR1 and CDR2 sequences are MNHEY and SVGEGT. The length of the CDR3 is 15 residues. The CDR3 DNA reads as TGTGCCAGCAGTTTGTGGGGGTCGTACACCGGGGAGCTGTTTTTT. It specifies CASSLWGSYTGELFF.

This clonotype was seen many times. The genes are TRBV2 and TRBJ2-3, with D tentatively TRBD1 (6 bases). The germline gives CDR1 SNHLY, CDR2 FYNNEI. Trimming removed 0 bases from V and 0 bases from J, with 16 bases in between. The CDR3 consists of 18 residues. CDR3 residues: CASSEALITGSSTDTQYF. DNA of the CDR3: TGTGCCAGCAGTGAAGCGCTCATTACAGGGTCTAGCACAGATACGCAGTATTTT.

A single count supports this clonotype. A read error may account for a junction end that differs from germline. This chain uses TRBV28 with TRBJ2-3; TRBD1 or TRBD2 may be the D gene (5 bases each). In germline, CDR1 is MDHEN, CDR2 SYDVKM. CDR3 length: 20 amino acids. The CDR3 DNA sequence: TGTGCCATCCTCACCGGGGCAGACGATGAACCCCCGGTTGGACGAGATGCGCAGTATTTT. This codes for CAILTGADDEPPVGRDAQYF.

The sample holds many counts of this clonotype. The chain carries TRBV7-9 and TRBJ2-2; tentative D call: TRBD2 (6 bases). Germline V lookup: CDR1 SEHNR, CDR2 FQNEAQ (reference sequence). The CDR3 covers 14 residues. The V end lost 4 bases, the J end lost 7 bases, and 13 bases lay between the germline ends. The CDR3 bases are TGTGCCAGCAGCTCTAGCGCGGCTTACGGGGAGCTGTTTTTT. This sequence encodes CASSSSAAYGELFF.

This clonotype was picked up a small number of times. V gene TRBV12-3 or TRBV12-4 combines with J gene TRBJ2-5; 15 positions match TRBD2. This CDR3 contains 17 residues. J lost 2 bases, V lost 6 bases, and 7 bases had no gene match. DNA for the CDR3: TGTGCCAGCAGGCCGGGACTAGCGGGAGGAATACAAGAGACCCAGTACTTC. Protein sequence: CASRPGLAGGIQETQYF.

As regards this clonotype: Just one base apart from a much larger clone, this may be a read error. The chain has TRBV4-1 and TRBJ2-3; D perhaps matches TRBD2 (5 bases). The germline V gene has CDR1 MGHRA and CDR2 YSYEKL. CDR3 size: 16 residues. V was clipped by 1 base and J by 3 bases, with 14 bases between them. The CDR3 here is CASSQGAGGFTDTQYF. For the CDR3, the DNA is TGCGCCAGCAGCCAAGGGGCTGGCGGGTTTACAGATACGCAGTATTTT.

At least ten counts were recorded for this clonotype. The chain recombines TRBV13 with TRBJ1-1, with D hard to call. CDR1 is PRHDT and CDR2 is FYEKMQ in the germline V gene (reference sequence). This CDR3 has 12 residues. The germline V and J ends were trimmed by 4 bases and 10 bases, with 13 bases remaining between them. CDR3 coding DNA: TGTGCCAGCAGCTCATTCGGCACGGGAGCTTTCTTT. This sequence encodes CASSSFGTGAFF.

This clonotype was picked up many times. The chain recombines TRBV24-1 with TRBJ2-3; 9 bases match TRBD2. This CDR3 is 13 amino acids long. CDR1 is KGHDR, CDR2 SFDVKD, per germline. V dropped 10 bases and J dropped 4; count of bases not matched to a gene: 5. This CDR3 reads CATWTSEPDTQYF. The CDR3 DNA sequence: TGTGCCACGTGGACTAGCGAGCCAGATACGCAGTATTTT.

This clonotype was recorded many times. V gene TRBV28 combines with J gene TRBJ2-7; the D is unclear. Germline V lookup: CDR1 MDHEN, CDR2 SYDVKM. The CDR3 consists of 16 residues. Trimming cost V 4 bases and J 2 bases, with 18 bases left between them. CDR3 in amino acids: CASSSLVFNPTYEQYF. Written as DNA, the CDR3 is TGTGCCAGCAGTTCGCTGGTGTTTAATCCGACCTACGAGCAGTACTTC.